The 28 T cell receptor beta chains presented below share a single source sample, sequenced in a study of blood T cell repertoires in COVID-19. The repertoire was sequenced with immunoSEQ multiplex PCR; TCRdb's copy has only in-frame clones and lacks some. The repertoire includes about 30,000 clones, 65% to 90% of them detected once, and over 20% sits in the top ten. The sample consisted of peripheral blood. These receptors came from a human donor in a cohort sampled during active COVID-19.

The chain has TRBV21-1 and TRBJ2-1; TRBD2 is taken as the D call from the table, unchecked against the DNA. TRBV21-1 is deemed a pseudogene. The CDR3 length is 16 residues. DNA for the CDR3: TGTGCCAGGAGACCGACTAGCGGGGGATCCTACAATGAGCAGTTCTTC. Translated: CARRPTSGGSYNEQFF.

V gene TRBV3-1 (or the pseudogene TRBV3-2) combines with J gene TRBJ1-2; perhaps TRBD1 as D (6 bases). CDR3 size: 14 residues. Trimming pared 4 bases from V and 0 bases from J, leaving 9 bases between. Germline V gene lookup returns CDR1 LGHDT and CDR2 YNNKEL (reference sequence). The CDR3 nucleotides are TGTGCCAGCAGCCTGGACAGATCTAACTATGGCTACACCTTC. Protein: CASSLDRSNYGYTF.

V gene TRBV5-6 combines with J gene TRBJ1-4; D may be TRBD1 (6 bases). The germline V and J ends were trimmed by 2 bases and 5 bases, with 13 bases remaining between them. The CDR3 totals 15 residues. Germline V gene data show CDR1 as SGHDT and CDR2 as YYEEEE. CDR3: CASSFTGRGNEKLFF. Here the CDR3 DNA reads TGTGCCAGCAGCTTTACAGGGCGAGGGAATGAAAAACTGTTTTTT.

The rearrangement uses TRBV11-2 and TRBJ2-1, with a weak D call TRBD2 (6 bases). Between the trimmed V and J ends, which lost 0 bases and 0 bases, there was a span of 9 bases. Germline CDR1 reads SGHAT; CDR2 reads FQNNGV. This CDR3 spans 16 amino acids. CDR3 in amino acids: CASSLDRGSSYNEQFF. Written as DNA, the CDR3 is TGTGCCAGCAGCTTAGATCGGGGGTCCTCCTACAATGAGCAGTTCTTC.

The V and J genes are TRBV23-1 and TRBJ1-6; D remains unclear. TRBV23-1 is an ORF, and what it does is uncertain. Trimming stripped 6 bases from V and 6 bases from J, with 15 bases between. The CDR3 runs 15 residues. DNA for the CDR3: TGCGCCAGCAGATCCGGCCCCCCAGGTAATTCACCCCTCCACTTT. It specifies CASRSGPPGNSPLHF.

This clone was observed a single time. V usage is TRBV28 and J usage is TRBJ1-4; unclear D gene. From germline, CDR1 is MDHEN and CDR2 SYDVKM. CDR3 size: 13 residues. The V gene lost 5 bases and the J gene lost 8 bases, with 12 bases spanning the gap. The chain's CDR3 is CASSGRGQEKLFF. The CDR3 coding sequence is TGTGCCAGCAGTGGGCGGGGTCAGGAAAAACTGTTTTTT.

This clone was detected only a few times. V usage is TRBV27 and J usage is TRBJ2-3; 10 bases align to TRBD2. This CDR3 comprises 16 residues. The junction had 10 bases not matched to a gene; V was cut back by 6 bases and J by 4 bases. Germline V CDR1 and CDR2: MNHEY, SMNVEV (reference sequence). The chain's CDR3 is CASSPETSGAADTQYF. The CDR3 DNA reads TGTGCCAGCAGCCCTGAAACTAGCGGGGCTGCAGATACGCAGTATTTT.

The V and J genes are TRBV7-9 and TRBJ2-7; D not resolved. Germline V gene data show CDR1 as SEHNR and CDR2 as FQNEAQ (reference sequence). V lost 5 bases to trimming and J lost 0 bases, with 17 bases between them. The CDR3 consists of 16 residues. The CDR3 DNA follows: TGTGCCAGCAGCATCTTGACTGGCAGAAGCTCCTACGAGCAGTACTTC. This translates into CASSILTGRSSYEQYF.

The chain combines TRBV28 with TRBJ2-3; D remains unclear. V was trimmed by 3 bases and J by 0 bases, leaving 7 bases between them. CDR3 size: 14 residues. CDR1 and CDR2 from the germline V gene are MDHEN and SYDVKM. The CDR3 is CASSLVASTDTQYF. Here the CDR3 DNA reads TGTGCCAGCAGTTTGGTGGCTAGCACAGATACGCAGTATTTT.

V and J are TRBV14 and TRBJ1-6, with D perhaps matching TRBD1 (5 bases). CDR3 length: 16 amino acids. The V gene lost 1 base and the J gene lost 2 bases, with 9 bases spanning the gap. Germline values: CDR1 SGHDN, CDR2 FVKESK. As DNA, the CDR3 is TGTGCCAGCAGCCAAGCAGGGTACGCCTATAATTCACCCCTCCACTTT. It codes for CASSQAGYAYNSPLHF.

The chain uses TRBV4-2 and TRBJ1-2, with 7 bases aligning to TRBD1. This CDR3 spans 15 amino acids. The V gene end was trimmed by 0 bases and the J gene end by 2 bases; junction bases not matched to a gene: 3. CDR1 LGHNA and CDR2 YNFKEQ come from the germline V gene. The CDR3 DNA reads TGTGCCAGCAGCCAAGACCACAGGGGAAACTATGGCTACACCTTC. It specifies CASSQDHRGNYGYTF.

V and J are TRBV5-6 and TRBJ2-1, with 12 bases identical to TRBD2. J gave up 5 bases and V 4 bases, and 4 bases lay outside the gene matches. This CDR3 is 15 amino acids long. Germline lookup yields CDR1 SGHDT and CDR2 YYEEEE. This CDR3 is CASSETSGSDNEQFF. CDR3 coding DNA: TGTGCCAGCAGCGAGACTAGCGGGAGTGACAATGAGCAGTTCTTC. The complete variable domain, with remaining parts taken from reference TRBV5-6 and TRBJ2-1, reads DAGVTQSPTHLIKTRGQQVTLRCSPKSGHDTVSWYQQALGQGPQFIFQYYEEEERQRGNFPDRFSGHQFPNYSSELNVNALLLGDSALYLCASSETSGSDNEQFFGPGTRLTVL.

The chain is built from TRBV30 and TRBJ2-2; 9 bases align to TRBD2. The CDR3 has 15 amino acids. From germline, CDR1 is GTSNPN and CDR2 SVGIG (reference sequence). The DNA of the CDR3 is TGTGCGGGAGCACAACTAGCGGGCCCCACCGGGGAGCTGTTTTTT. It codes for CAGAQLAGPTGELFF. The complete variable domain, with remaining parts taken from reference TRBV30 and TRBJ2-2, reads SQTIHQWPATLVQPVGSPLSLECTVEGTSNPNLYWYRQAAGRGLQLLFYSVGIGQISSEVPQNLSASRPQDRQFILSSKKLLLSDSGFYLCAGAQLAGPTGELFFGEGSRLTVL.

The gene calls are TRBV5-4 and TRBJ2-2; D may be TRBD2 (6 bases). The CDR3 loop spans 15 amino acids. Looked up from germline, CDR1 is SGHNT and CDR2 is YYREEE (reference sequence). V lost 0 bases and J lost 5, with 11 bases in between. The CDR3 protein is CASSLVGGKTGELFF. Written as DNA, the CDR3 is TGTGCCAGCAGCTTGGTGGGCGGGAAAACCGGGGAGCTGTTTTTT. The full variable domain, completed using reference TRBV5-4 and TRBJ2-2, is ETGVTQSPTHLIKTRGQQVTLRCSSQSGHNTVSWYQQALGQGPQFIFQYYREEENGRGNFPPRFSGLQFPNYSSELNVNALELDDSALYLCASSLVGGKTGELFFGEGSRLTVL.

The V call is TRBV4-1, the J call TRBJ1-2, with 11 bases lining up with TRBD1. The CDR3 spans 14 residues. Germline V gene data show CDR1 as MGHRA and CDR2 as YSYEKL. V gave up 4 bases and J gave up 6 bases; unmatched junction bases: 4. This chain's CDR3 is CASSPGQGEDGYTF. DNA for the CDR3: TGCGCCAGCAGCCCGGGACAGGGGGAGGATGGCTACACCTTC.

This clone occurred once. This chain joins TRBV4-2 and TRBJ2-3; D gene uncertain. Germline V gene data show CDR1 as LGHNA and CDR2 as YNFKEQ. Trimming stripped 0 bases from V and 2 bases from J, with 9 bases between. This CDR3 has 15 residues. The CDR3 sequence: CASSQDGTATDTQYF. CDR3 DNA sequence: TGTGCCAGCAGCCAAGATGGAACAGCCACAGATACGCAGTATTTT.

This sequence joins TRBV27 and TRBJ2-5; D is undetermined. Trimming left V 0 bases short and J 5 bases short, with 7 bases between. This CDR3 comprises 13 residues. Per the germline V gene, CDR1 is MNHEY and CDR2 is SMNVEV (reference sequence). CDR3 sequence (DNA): TGTGCCAGCAGTTTATCGGGCCGGGAGACCCAGTACTTC. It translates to CASSLSGRETQYF.

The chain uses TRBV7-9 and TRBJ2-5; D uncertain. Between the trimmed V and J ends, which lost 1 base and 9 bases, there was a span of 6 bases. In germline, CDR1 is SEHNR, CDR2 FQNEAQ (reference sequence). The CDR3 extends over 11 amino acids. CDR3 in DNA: TGTGCCAGCAGCTTAGAAGGAGCCCAGTACTTC. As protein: CASSLEGAQYF.

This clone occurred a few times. CDR3: CASSFFTSGSNEQFF. Written as DNA, the CDR3 is TGTGCCAGCAGCTTTTTTACTAGCGGGAGCAATGAGCAGTTCTTC. This chain joins TRBV7-2 and TRBJ2-1, with 11 nucleotides matching TRBD2. With V trimmed by 3 bases and J by 6 bases, 4 bases remained unmatched. Per germline, CDR1 SGHTA and CDR2 FQGNSA. The CDR3 covers 15 residues.

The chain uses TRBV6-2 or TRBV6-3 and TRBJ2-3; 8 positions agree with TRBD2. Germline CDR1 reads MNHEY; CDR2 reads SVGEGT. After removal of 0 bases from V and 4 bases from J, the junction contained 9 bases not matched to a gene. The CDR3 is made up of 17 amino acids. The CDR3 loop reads CASSYSTREGDADTQYF. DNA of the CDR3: TGTGCCAGCAGTTACTCGACTCGGGAGGGCGATGCAGATACGCAGTATTTT.

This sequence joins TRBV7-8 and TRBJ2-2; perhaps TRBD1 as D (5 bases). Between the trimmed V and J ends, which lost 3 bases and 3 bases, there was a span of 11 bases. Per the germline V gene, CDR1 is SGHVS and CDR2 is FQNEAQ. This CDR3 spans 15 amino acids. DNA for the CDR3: TGTGCCAGCAGCTTCCCCAGGGTCGACACCGGGGAGCTGTTTTTT. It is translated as CASSFPRVDTGELFF.

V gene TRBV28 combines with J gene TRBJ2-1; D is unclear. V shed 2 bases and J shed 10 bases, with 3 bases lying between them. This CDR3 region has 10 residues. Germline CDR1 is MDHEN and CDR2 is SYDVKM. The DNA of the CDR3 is TGTGCCAGCAGTTTAGCGGAGCAGTTCTTC. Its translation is CASSLAEQFF. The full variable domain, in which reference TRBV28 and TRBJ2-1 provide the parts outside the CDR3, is DVKVTQSSRYLVKRTGEKVFLECVQDMDHENMFWYRQDPGLGLRLIYFSYDVKMKEKGDIPEGYSVSREKKERFSLILESASTNQTSMYLCASSLAEQFFGPGTRLTVL.

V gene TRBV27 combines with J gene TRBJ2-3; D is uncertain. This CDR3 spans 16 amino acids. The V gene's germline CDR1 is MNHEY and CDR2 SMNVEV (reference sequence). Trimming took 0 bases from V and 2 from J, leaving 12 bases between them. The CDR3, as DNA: TGTGCCAGCAGTTTATCGCCAGGCGAAAACACAGATACGCAGTATTTT. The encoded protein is CASSLSPGENTDTQYF.

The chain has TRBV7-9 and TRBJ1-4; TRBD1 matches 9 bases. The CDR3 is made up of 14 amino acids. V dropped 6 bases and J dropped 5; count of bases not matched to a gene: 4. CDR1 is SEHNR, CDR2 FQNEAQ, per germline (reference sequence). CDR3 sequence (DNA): TGTGCCAGCAGAACCGGGACAGGGAATGAAAAACTGTTTTTT. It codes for CASRTGTGNEKLFF.

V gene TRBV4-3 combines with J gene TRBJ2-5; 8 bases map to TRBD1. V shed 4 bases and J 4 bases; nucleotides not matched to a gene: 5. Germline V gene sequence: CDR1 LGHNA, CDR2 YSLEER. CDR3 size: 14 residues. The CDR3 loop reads CASSPRQGRETQYF. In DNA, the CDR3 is TGCGCCAGCAGCCCCAGACAGGGGAGAGAGACCCAGTACTTC.

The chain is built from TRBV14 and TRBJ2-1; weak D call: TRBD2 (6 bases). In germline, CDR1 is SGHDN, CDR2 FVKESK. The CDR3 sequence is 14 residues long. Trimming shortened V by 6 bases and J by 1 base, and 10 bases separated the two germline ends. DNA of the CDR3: TGTGCCAGCAGAGGGCGGGGATCCTACAATGAGCAGTTCTTC. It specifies CASRGRGSYNEQFF.

CDR3 coding DNA: TGTGCCAGCAGCCGAGCAGGGTGGGAAGATGAAAAACTGTTTTTT. It encodes CASSRAGWEDEKLFF. The chain links TRBV4-2 to TRBJ1-4, with D possibly TRBD1 on 5 matching bases. From germline, CDR1 is LGHNA and CDR2 YNFKEQ. CDR3 length: 15 residues. V was trimmed by 4 bases and J by 6 bases, leaving 15 bases between them.

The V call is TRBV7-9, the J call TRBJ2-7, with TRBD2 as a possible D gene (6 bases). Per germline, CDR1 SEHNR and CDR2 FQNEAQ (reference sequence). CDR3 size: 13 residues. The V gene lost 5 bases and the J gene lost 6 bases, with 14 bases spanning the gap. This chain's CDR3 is CASSRPGGVEQYF. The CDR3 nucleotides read TGTGCCAGCAGCCGCCCCGGAGGGGTCGAGCAGTACTTC.